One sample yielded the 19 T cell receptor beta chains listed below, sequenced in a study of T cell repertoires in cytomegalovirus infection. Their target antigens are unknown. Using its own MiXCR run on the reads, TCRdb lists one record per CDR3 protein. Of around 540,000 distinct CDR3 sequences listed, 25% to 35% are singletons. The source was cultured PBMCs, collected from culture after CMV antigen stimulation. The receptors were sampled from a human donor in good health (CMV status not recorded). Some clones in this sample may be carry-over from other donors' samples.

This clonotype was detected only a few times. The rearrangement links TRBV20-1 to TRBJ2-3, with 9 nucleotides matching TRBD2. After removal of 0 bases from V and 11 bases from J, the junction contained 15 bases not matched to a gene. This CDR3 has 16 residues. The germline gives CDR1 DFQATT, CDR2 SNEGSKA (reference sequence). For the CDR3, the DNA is TGCAGTGCTAGAGACCTCTCCGGGACTAGCCCATACCAGCAGTATTTT. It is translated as CSARDLSGTSPYQQYF.

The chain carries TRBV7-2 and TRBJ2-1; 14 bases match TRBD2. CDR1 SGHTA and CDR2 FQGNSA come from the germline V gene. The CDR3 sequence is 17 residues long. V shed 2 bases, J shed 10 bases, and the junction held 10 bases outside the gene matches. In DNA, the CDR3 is TGTGCCAGCAGCTTAAGGGTGACTAGCGGGAGGGCCTTGGAGCAGTTCTTC. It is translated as CASSLRVTSGRALEQFF.

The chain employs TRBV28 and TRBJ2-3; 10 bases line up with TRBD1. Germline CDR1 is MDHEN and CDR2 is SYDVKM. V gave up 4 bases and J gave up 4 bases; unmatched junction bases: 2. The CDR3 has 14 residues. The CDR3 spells CASSSGQGSDTQYF. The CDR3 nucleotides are TGTGCCAGCAGTTCGGGACAGGGGTCAGATACGCAGTATTTT.

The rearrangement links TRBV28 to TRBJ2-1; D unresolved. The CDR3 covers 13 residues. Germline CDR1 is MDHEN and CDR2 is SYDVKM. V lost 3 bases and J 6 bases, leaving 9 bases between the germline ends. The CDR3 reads CASSFPPINEQFF. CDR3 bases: TGTGCCAGCAGTTTTCCCCCGATCAATGAGCAGTTCTTC. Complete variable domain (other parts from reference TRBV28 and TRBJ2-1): DVKVTQSSRYLVKRTGEKVFLECVQDMDHENMFWYRQDPGLGLRLIYFSYDVKMKEKGDIPEGYSVSREKKERFSLILESASTNQTSMYLCASSFPPINEQFFGPGTRLTVL.

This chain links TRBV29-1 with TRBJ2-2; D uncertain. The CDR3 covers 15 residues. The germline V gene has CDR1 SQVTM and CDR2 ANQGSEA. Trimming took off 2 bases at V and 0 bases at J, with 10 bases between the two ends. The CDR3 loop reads CSVEMGSANTGELFF. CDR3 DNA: TGCAGCGTTGAAATGGGGTCTGCGAACACCGGGGAGCTGTTTTTT.

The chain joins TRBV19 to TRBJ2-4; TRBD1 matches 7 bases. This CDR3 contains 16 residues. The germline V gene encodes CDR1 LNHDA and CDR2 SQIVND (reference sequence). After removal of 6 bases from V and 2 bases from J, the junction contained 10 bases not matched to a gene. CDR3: CASRATGVSSKNIQYF. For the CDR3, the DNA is TGTGCCAGTAGGGCTACAGGGGTTTCGTCCAAAAACATTCAGTACTTC. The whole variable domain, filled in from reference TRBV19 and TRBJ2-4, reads DGGITQSPKYLFRKEGQNVTLSCEQNLNHDAMYWYRQDPGQGLRLIYYSQIVNDFQKGDIAEGYSVSREKKESFPLTVTSAQKNPTAFYLCASRATGVSSKNIQYFGAGTRLSVL.

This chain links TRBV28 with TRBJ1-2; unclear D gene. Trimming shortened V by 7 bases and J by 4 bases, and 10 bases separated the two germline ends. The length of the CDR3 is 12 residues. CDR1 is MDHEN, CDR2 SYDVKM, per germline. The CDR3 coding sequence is TGTGCCAGCAAGGGCGGTATCTATGGCTACACCTTC. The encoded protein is CASKGGIYGYTF.

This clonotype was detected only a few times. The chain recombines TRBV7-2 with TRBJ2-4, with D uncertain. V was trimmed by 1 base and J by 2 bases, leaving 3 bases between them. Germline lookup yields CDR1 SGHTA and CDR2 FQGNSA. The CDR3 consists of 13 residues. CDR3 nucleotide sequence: TGTGCCAGCAGCTTAGATACCAAAAACATTCAGTACTTC. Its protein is CASSLDTKNIQYF. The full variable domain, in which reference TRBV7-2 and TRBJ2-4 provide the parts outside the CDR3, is GAGVSQSPSNKVTEKGKDVELRCDPISGHTALYWYRQSLGQGLEFLIYFQGNSAPDKSGLPSDRFSAERTGGSVSTLTIQRTQQEDSAVYLCASSLDTKNIQYFGAGTRLSVL.

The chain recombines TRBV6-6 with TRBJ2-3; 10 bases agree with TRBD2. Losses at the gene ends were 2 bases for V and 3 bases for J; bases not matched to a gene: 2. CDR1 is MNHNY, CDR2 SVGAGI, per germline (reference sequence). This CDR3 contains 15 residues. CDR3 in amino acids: CASSYPSGSTDTQYF. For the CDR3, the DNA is TGTGCCAGCAGTTACCCTAGCGGGAGTACAGATACGCAGTATTTT.

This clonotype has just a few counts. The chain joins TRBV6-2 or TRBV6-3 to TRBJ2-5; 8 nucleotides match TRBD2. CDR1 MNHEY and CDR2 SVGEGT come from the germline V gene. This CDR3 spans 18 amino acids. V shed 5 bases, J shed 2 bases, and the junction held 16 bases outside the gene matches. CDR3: CASSHKEGSGKLQETQYF. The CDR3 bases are TGTGCCAGCAGTCACAAAGAGGGTAGCGGGAAACTACAAGAGACCCAGTACTTC.

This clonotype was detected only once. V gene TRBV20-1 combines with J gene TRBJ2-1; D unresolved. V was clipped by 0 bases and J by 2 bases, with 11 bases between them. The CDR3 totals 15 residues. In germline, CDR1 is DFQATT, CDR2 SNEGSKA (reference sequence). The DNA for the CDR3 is TGCAGTGCTAGAGATCTGGAAGGAACCTACAATGAGCAGTTCTTC. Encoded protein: CSARDLEGTYNEQFF.

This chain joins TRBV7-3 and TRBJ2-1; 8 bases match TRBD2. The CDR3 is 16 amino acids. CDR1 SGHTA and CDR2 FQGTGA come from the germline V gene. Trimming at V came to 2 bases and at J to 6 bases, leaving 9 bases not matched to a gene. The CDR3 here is CASSLVLAGGGNEQFF. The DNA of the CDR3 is TGTGCCAGCAGCTTAGTCCTCGCGGGAGGTGGCAATGAGCAGTTCTTC.

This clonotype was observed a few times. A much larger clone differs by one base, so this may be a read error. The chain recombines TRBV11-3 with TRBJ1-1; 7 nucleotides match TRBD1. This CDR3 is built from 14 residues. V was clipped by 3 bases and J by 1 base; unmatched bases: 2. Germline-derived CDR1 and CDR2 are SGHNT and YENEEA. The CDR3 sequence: CASSFPGGNTEAFF. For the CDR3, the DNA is TGTGCCAGCAGCTTCCCAGGGGGGAACACTGAAGCTTTCTTT.

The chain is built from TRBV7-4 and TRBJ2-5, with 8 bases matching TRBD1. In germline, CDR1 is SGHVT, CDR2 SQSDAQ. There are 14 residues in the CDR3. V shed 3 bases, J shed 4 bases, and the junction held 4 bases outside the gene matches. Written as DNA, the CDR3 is TGTGCCAGCAGCTTTGGACAGGGAACAGAGACCCAGTACTTC. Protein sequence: CASSFGQGTETQYF. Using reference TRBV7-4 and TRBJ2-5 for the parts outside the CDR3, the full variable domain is GAGVSQSPRYKVAKRGRDVALRCDSISGHVTLYWYRQTLGQGSEVLTYSQSDAQRDKSGRPSGRFSAERPERSVSTLKIQRTEQGDSAVYLCASSFGQGTETQYFGPGTRLLVL.

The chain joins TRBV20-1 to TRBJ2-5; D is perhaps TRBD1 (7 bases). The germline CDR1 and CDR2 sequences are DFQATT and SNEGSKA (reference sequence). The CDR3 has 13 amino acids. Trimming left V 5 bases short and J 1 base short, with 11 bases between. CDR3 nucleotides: TGCAGTGCTGGGGGGACAGCCCAAGAGACCCAGTACTTC. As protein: CSAGGTAQETQYF.

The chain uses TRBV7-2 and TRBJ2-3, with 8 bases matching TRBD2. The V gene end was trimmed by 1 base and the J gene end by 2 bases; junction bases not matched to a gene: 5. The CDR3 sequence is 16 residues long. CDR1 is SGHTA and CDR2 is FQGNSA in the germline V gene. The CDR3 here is CASSLVRGRTTDTQYF. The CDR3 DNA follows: TGTGCCAGCAGCTTAGTTCGCGGGAGGACCACAGATACGCAGTATTTT.

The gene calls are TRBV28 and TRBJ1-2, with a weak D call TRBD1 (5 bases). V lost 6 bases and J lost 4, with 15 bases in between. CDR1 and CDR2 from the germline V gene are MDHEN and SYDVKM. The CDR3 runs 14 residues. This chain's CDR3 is CASSTAGGGYGYTF. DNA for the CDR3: TGTGCCAGCAGCACAGCCGGCGGGGGCTATGGCTACACCTTC.

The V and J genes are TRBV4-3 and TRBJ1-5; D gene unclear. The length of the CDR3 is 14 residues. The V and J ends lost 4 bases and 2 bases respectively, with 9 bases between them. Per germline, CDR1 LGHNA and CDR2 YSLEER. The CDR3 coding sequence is TGCGCCAGCAGCCTATGGACGGGCAATCAGCCCCAGCATTTT. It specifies CASSLWTGNQPQHF.

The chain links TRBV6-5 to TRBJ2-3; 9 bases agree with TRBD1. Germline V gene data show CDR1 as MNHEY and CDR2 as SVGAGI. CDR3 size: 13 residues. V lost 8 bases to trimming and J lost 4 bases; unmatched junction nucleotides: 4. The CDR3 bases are TGTGCCAGCCGGGACAGGGCCCCAGATACGCAGTATTTT. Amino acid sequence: CASRDRAPDTQYF.